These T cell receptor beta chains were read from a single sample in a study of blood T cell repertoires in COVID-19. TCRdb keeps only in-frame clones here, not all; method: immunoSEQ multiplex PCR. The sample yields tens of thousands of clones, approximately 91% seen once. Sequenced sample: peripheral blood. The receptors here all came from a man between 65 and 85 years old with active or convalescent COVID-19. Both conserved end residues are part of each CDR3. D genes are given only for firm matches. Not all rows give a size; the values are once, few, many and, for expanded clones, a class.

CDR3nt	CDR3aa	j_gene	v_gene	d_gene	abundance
TGCAGTGCTTGGACAGGGGCGGGGGATTTCTTT	CSAWTGAGDFF	TRBJ1-1	TRBV20-1	TRBD1	NA
TGTGCCAGCAGTTTAAGTGACTTCGCCTACAATGAGCAGTTCTTC	CASSLSDFAYNEQFF	TRBJ2-1	TRBV27	NA	NA
TGTGCCAGCAGCCAACGGGGGGCTCAAGAGACCCAGTACTTC	CASSQRGAQETQYF	TRBJ2-5	TRBV3-1/TRBV3-2	NA	NA
TGTGCCAGCAGCTTAGGCACGGTGCAAGAGACCCAGTACTTC	CASSLGTVQETQYF	TRBJ2-5	TRBV7-8	NA	NA
TGTGCCAGCAGCCGCCGTCCCGGGACAGGGTCCAGCACAGATACGCAGTATTTT	CASSRRPGTGSSTDTQYF	TRBJ2-3	TRBV7-8	TRBD1	NA
TGTGCCAGCAGCTCAACAAGCTACGAGCAGTACTTC	CASSSTSYEQYF	TRBJ2-7	TRBV9	NA	NA
TGTGCCAGCAGCACTGGACTAGCGGGGCAAGAGACCCAGTACTTC	CASSTGLAGQETQYF	TRBJ2-5	TRBV11-3	TRBD2	NA
TGTGCCAGCTCACCCGACAGGGTCTATCAGCCCCAGCATTTT	CASSPDRVYQPQHF	TRBJ1-5	TRBV18	TRBD1	NA
TGTGCCAGCAGTGTCAGGGGGCCTGAAGCTTTCTTT	CASSVRGPEAFF	TRBJ1-1	TRBV12-3/TRBV12-4	TRBD1	NA
TGCGCCAGCAGCCCACGCCGAACAGGGAATAGCAATCAGCCCCAGCATTTT	CASSPRRTGNSNQPQHF	TRBJ1-5	TRBV10-2	NA	NA
TGTGCCAGCAGCTTATACGGGGGGGCCCAAGAGACCCAGTACTTC	CASSLYGGAQETQYF	TRBJ2-5	TRBV7-6	TRBD2	NA
TGCGCCAGCACCAGAGGGGGGGCCTCCTACAATGAGCAGTTCTTC	CASTRGGASYNEQFF	TRBJ2-1	TRBV5-1	NA	NA
TGTGCCAGCAGTGAATCTCAGTATAATTCACCCCTCCACTTT	CASSESQYNSPLHF	TRBJ1-6	TRBV25-1	NA	once
TGTGCCAGCAGCGTAGAGGATTGGGGCAGGGGCCGATCGGAGCAGTTCTTC	CASSVEDWGRGRSEQFF	TRBJ2-1	TRBV9	NA	NA
TGTGCCAGTAGTATGGGGACATCCTACCAGCCCCAGCATTTT	CASSMGTSYQPQHF	TRBJ1-5	TRBV19	NA	NA
TGTGCCAGCAGCCAAGATTTTCGGGATACGCAGTATTTT	CASSQDFRDTQYF	TRBJ2-3	TRBV4-2	NA	NA
TGTGCCAGCAGCACTCAGGCAGGGGGCTTTGGCTACACCTTC	CASSTQAGGFGYTF	TRBJ1-2	TRBV7-8	TRBD1	NA
TGTGCCACCAGCAGAGAGACAGGGCCCTACAATGAGCAGTTCTTC	CATSRETGPYNEQFF	TRBJ2-1	TRBV15	TRBD1	NA
TGTGCCAGCAGTTTCCTTGGGACTAGCGGGGGGCCAGGGTGGAACACCGGGGAGCTGTTTTTT	CASSFLGTSGGPGWNTGELFF	TRBJ2-2	TRBV28	TRBD2	NA
TGTGCCAGCAGCCACTTTTCTCAGGGGGATCAGCCCCAGCATTTT	CASSHFSQGDQPQHF	TRBJ1-5	TRBV4-2	TRBD1	NA